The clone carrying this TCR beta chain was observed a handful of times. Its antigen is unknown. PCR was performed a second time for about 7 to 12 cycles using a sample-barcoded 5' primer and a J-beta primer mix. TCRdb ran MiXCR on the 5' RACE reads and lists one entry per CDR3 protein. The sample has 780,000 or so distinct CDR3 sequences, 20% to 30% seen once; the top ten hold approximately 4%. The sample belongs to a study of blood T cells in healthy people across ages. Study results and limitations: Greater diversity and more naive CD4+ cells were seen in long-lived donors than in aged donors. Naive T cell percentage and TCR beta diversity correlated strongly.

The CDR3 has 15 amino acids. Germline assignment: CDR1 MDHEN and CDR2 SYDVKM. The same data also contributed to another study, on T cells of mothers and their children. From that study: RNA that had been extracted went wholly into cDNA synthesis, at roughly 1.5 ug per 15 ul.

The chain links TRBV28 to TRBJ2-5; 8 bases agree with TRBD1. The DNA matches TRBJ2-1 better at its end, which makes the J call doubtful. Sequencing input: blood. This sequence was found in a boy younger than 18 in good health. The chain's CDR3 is CASSLTGAPIHEQFF. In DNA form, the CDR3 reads TGTGCCAGCAGTTTGACAGGGGCCCCTATACATGAGCAGTTCTTC.